This T cell receptor (beta chain) derives from a study of T cells in Graves' hyperthyroidism and ophthalmopathy. Study results and limitations: In blood, most of the thyroid clonotypes expanded above 0.001 were also present.

Amplification of TCR beta CDR3 regions used RNA as the template. Initially, a first-round RT-PCR of the TCR CDR3 employed the HTBI primer set. TCRdb re-analysed the multiplex PCR reads in MiXCR, keeping a single row per CDR3 protein. The data show around 380,000 distinct CDR3 sequences, approximately 13% seen once. The V gene's germline CDR1 is SGHTA and CDR2 FQGNSA. V gave up 1 base and J gave up 1 base; unmatched junction bases: 1. The CDR3 runs 15 residues. This clonotype was observed at least ten times. The antigen is undetermined. The rearrangement uses TRBV7-2 and TRBJ2-3; 8 nucleotides align to TRBD2. Material: blood. The clonotype comes from a man aged 30 to 39 with Graves' hyperthyroidism that later progressed to Graves' ophthalmopathy. CDR3 residues: CASSLDGGGTDTQYF. The CDR3, as DNA: TGTGCCAGCAGCTTAGACGGGGGGGGCACAGATACGCAGTATTTT.